Listed below are T cell receptor beta chains from one sample, sequenced in a study of blood T cell repertoires in COVID-19. Profiling relied on immunoSEQ multiplex PCR, and the TCRdb table lists in-frame clones only, not all of them. The profile shows just under 50,000 clones, roughly nine tenths of them singletons. The sample comprised peripheral blood. The receptors here all came from a human donor in a cohort sampled during active COVID-19. Each CDR3 is given with its conserved first and last residue. The order of the fields is CDR3 DNA, CDR3 protein, D gene, J gene, clone size, V gene. The D gene is left open where the match is weak. A clone size is listed for some rows: how often the clone was seen (once, few, many), or a class if it is expanded.

CDR3nt: TGTGCCAGCAGAGATAGCGGGAGCCCCAACGAGCAGTACTTC; CDR3aa: CASRDSGSPNEQYF; d_gene: TRBD2; j_gene: TRBJ2-7; abundance: -; v_gene: TRBV27
CDR3nt: TGCGCCAGCAGCAATATAGGACAGGGGAGCCAGCCCCAGCATTTT; CDR3aa: CASSNIGQGSQPQHF; d_gene: TRBD1; j_gene: TRBJ1-5; abundance: once; v_gene: TRBV4-1
CDR3nt: TGTGCCAGCAGTGCAACGGGGGGTCACCAAGAGACCCAGTACTTC; CDR3aa: CASSATGGHQETQYF; d_gene: TRBD2; j_gene: TRBJ2-5; abundance: -; v_gene: TRBV11-1
CDR3nt: TGCGCCAGCAGCTTGCTACAGGGGGCGGATGGCTACACCTTC; CDR3aa: CASSLLQGADGYTF; d_gene: TRBD1; j_gene: TRBJ1-2; abundance: -; v_gene: TRBV5-1
CDR3nt: TGTGCCAGCAGTTTATCCCTTACCGGGACATCATCCTCCTACGAGCAGTACTTC; CDR3aa: CASSLSLTGTSSSYEQYF; d_gene: -; j_gene: TRBJ2-7; abundance: -; v_gene: TRBV28
CDR3nt: TGTGCCAGCGGAACGAGAACAGTCAATGAAAAACTGTTTTTT; CDR3aa: CASGTRTVNEKLFF; d_gene: -; j_gene: TRBJ1-4; abundance: -; v_gene: TRBV28
CDR3nt: TGTGCCAGCAGTTACTATCGAGGGGAGCAGTACTTC; CDR3aa: CASSYYRGEQYF; d_gene: -; j_gene: TRBJ2-7; abundance: -; v_gene: TRBV6-6
CDR3nt: TGTGCCAGCAGCCTTAGCCGGGACAGGGCGCCTTACACCTTC; CDR3aa: CASSLSRDRAPYTF; d_gene: TRBD1; j_gene: TRBJ1-2; abundance: -; v_gene: TRBV7-2
CDR3nt: TGTGCCGCCAAGACTAAAAACACCGGGGAGCTGTTTTTT; CDR3aa: CAAKTKNTGELFF; d_gene: -; j_gene: TRBJ2-2; abundance: -; v_gene: TRBV24-1
CDR3nt: TGTGCCAGCAGCTTAGATATCGGGGTCATGAACACTGAAGCTTTCTTT; CDR3aa: CASSLDIGVMNTEAFF; d_gene: -; j_gene: TRBJ1-1; abundance: -; v_gene: TRBV7-2
CDR3nt: TGTGCCACCAGCAGAGACCGGACAGGGGCACTTCAGCCCCAGCATTTT; CDR3aa: CATSRDRTGALQPQHF; d_gene: TRBD1; j_gene: TRBJ1-5; abundance: -; v_gene: TRBV15
CDR3nt: TGTGCCAGCAGTTACGCGACAGGCCTCCCTCCTGGCTACACCTTC; CDR3aa: CASSYATGLPPGYTF; d_gene: -; j_gene: TRBJ1-2; abundance: -; v_gene: TRBV28
CDR3nt: TGTGCCAGTAGTGTAGACAGGGGGAGCACAGATACGCAGTATTTT; CDR3aa: CASSVDRGSTDTQYF; d_gene: TRBD1; j_gene: TRBJ2-3; abundance: -; v_gene: TRBV19
CDR3nt: TGTGCCAGCAGCGGCCGGGACAGTCCCTACGAGCAGTACTTC; CDR3aa: CASSGRDSPYEQYF; d_gene: TRBD1; j_gene: TRBJ2-7; abundance: -; v_gene: TRBV5-4
CDR3nt: TGTGCCAGCGGTAGGGTGGACAGGGGGAACACTGAAGCTTTCTTT; CDR3aa: CASGRVDRGNTEAFF; d_gene: TRBD1; j_gene: TRBJ1-1; abundance: once; v_gene: TRBV28
CDR3nt: TGTGCCAGCAGCTCCTATCTAAAGGGGCGGTATGAGCAGTTCTTC; CDR3aa: CASSSYLKGRYEQFF; d_gene: -; j_gene: TRBJ2-1; abundance: once; v_gene: TRBV11-1
CDR3nt: TGTGCCAGCAGCTTGGTGGGAGGGCAGGGTACGCAGTATTTT; CDR3aa: CASSLVGGQGTQYF; d_gene: TRBD2; j_gene: TRBJ2-3; abundance: -; v_gene: TRBV7-9
CDR3nt: TGTGCCAGCAGCTCGGGACTAATTCCGAATGAGCAGTTCTTC; CDR3aa: CASSSGLIPNEQFF; d_gene: TRBD2; j_gene: TRBJ2-1; abundance: -; v_gene: TRBV7-3
CDR3nt: TGTGCCAGCAGAATGGACAGGGCAAATGAAAAACTGTTTTTT; CDR3aa: CASRMDRANEKLFF; d_gene: TRBD1; j_gene: TRBJ1-4; abundance: -; v_gene: TRBV6-5
CDR3nt: TGTGCCAGCAGCTATTATACAGGGGGAGGTGAAGCTTTCTTT; CDR3aa: CASSYYTGGGEAFF; d_gene: TRBD1; j_gene: TRBJ1-1; abundance: -; v_gene: TRBV5-5
CDR3nt: TGTGCCAGCAGCCTCGGGGTAGGGAACACTGAAGCTTTCTTT; CDR3aa: CASSLGVGNTEAFF; d_gene: -; j_gene: TRBJ1-1; abundance: once; v_gene: TRBV28
CDR3nt: TGTGCCATCAGTGAGTCTCAGGTCAGGGTCGCTGAAGCTTTCTTT; CDR3aa: CAISESQVRVAEAFF; d_gene: -; j_gene: TRBJ1-1; abundance: -; v_gene: TRBV10-3
CDR3nt: TGTGCCAGCACCCGTTACCTACAGGGGGCAGGGGGCTACACCTTC; CDR3aa: CASTRYLQGAGGYTF; d_gene: TRBD1; j_gene: TRBJ1-2; abundance: -; v_gene: TRBV7-9
CDR3nt: TGTGCCAGCAGCTTAGCCCCGGGACTAGCGGGCGTTTACAATGAGCAGTTCTTC; CDR3aa: CASSLAPGLAGVYNEQFF; d_gene: TRBD2; j_gene: TRBJ2-1; abundance: -; v_gene: TRBV11-3
CDR3nt: TGTGCACTAGGCGGGGGGAACACTGAAGCTTTCTTT; CDR3aa: CALGGGNTEAFF; d_gene: -; j_gene: TRBJ1-1; abundance: -; v_gene: TRBV28
CDR3nt: TGTGCCAGCAGCTTAGTTTACGGTAACACTGAAGCTTTCTTT; CDR3aa: CASSLVYGNTEAFF; d_gene: -; j_gene: TRBJ1-1; abundance: -; v_gene: TRBV11-2
CDR3nt: TGTGCCAGCAGTCGAGTTTTAGCGGGAGGCAGGGCGGAGACCCAGTACTTC; CDR3aa: CASSRVLAGGRAETQYF; d_gene: TRBD2; j_gene: TRBJ2-5; abundance: -; v_gene: TRBV28
CDR3nt: TGTGCCAGCAGTTTCGGACTCTTTGATCCCCTCCACTTT; CDR3aa: CASSFGLFDPLHF; d_gene: -; j_gene: TRBJ1-6; abundance: -; v_gene: TRBV27
CDR3nt: TGCAGCGTTGGACAGGGGACCAACACTGAAGCTTTCTTT; CDR3aa: CSVGQGTNTEAFF; d_gene: TRBD1; j_gene: TRBJ1-1; abundance: -; v_gene: TRBV29-1
CDR3nt: TGTGCCAGCAGTGACTCAGGACAGGGACGGACTGAAGCTTTCTTT; CDR3aa: CASSDSGQGRTEAFF; d_gene: TRBD1; j_gene: TRBJ1-1; abundance: -; v_gene: TRBV6-4
CDR3nt: TGTGCCAGCAGCCCCGGGGGAACCGGGACGATAGATGGCTACACCTTC; CDR3aa: CASSPGGTGTIDGYTF; d_gene: -; j_gene: TRBJ1-2; abundance: -; v_gene: TRBV11-2
CDR3nt: TGTGCCACCAGCAGGGGCAGACTAGCGGGAAAAACCTACGAGCAGTACTTC; CDR3aa: CATSRGRLAGKTYEQYF; d_gene: TRBD2; j_gene: TRBJ2-7; abundance: -; v_gene: TRBV15
CDR3nt: TGTGCCAGCAGTCTGAGTCCGGGACAGGGGCCTTGGAACGAGCAGTACTTC; CDR3aa: CASSLSPGQGPWNEQYF; d_gene: TRBD1; j_gene: TRBJ2-7; abundance: -; v_gene: TRBV28
CDR3nt: TGCAGCGTTGAACCCGACAGGGTCGGATTCTTC; CDR3aa: CSVEPDRVGFF; d_gene: TRBD1; j_gene: TRBJ2-1; abundance: -; v_gene: TRBV29-1
CDR3nt: TGTGCCACCAGTGACTCGACTGGGACAGAGAACTATGGCTACACCTTC; CDR3aa: CATSDSTGTENYGYTF; d_gene: TRBD1; j_gene: TRBJ1-2; abundance: -; v_gene: TRBV24-1
CDR3nt: TGTGCCAGCAGTTATGAGTCGGACACTGAAGCTTTCTTT; CDR3aa: CASSYESDTEAFF; d_gene: -; j_gene: TRBJ1-1; abundance: -; v_gene: TRBV6-5
CDR3nt: TGTGCCAGCAGCTTAGTTTGGCTAGCGGGAGCCTCAGATACGCAGTATTTT; CDR3aa: CASSLVWLAGASDTQYF; d_gene: TRBD2; j_gene: TRBJ2-3; abundance: -; v_gene: TRBV11-2
CDR3nt: TGTGCCTGGAGTTCTAGGAGTCCCACAGATACGCAGTATTTT; CDR3aa: CAWSSRSPTDTQYF; d_gene: -; j_gene: TRBJ2-3; abundance: -; v_gene: TRBV30
CDR3nt: TGTGCCACCTCCCGGACAGGTCTTTATAATTCACCCCTCCACTTT; CDR3aa: CATSRTGLYNSPLHF; d_gene: TRBD1; j_gene: TRBJ1-6; abundance: -; v_gene: TRBV6-5
CDR3nt: TGCGCCAGCAGCTTGGATCAGGGGGCACGTACCGGGGAGCTGTTTTTT; CDR3aa: CASSLDQGARTGELFF; d_gene: TRBD1; j_gene: TRBJ2-2; abundance: -; v_gene: TRBV5-1
CDR3nt: TGTGCCAGCTCACCGAAAATCGCAGGGGGCGACGAGCAGTACTTC; CDR3aa: CASSPKIAGGDEQYF; d_gene: TRBD1; j_gene: TRBJ2-7; abundance: -; v_gene: TRBV18
CDR3nt: TGTGCCAGCAGCTCCGGGACAGGGAAGGACTATGGCTACACCTTC; CDR3aa: CASSSGTGKDYGYTF; d_gene: TRBD1; j_gene: TRBJ1-2; abundance: -; v_gene: TRBV5-4
CDR3nt: TGTGCCAGCAGCTTAGCGGTAGCGGGGGCTTACAATGAGCAGTTCTTC; CDR3aa: CASSLAVAGAYNEQFF; d_gene: TRBD2; j_gene: TRBJ2-1; abundance: once; v_gene: TRBV7-2
CDR3nt: TGTGCCAGCAGCCAAGATCTTTCTCAGCCCCAGCATTTT; CDR3aa: CASSQDLSQPQHF; d_gene: -; j_gene: TRBJ1-5; abundance: -; v_gene: TRBV3-1/TRBV3-2
CDR3nt: TGTGCCAGCAGCTTAGGGGGCGCAGGGAATGAGCAGTTCTTC; CDR3aa: CASSLGGAGNEQFF; d_gene: -; j_gene: TRBJ2-1; abundance: once; v_gene: TRBV7-2
CDR3nt: TGTGCCAGCAGCCAAGACTCCGGTGAAAAACTGTTTTTT; CDR3aa: CASSQDSGEKLFF; d_gene: -; j_gene: TRBJ1-4; abundance: -; v_gene: TRBV3-1/TRBV3-2
CDR3nt: TGTGCCAGCAGCCCCCACTGGCGGGGGACAGGGGAAAAAAATCAGCCCCAGCATTTT; CDR3aa: CASSPHWRGTGEKNQPQHF; d_gene: -; j_gene: TRBJ1-5; abundance: once; v_gene: TRBV21-1
CDR3nt: TGTGCCAGTAGTATAGCTCGGGGTTGGTACGAGCAGTACTTC; CDR3aa: CASSIARGWYEQYF; d_gene: -; j_gene: TRBJ2-7; abundance: -; v_gene: TRBV19
CDR3nt: TGTGCCATCAGTGAGTCCGAGACGGCAGGAAAACTGTTTTTT; CDR3aa: CAISESETAGKLFF; d_gene: -; j_gene: TRBJ1-4; abundance: once; v_gene: TRBV10-3
CDR3nt: TGCGCCAGCAGCCAAGGGCAGAACTACGAGCAGTACTTC; CDR3aa: CASSQGQNYEQYF; d_gene: -; j_gene: TRBJ2-7; abundance: -; v_gene: TRBV4-1
CDR3nt: TGTGCCAGCAGTTTCGGAGGGGTAGGTGGCTACACCTTC; CDR3aa: CASSFGGVGGYTF; d_gene: -; j_gene: TRBJ1-2; abundance: -; v_gene: TRBV12-3/TRBV12-4
CDR3nt: TGTGCCATTTCCCGGGACACTTATAGCAATCAGCCCCAGCATTTT; CDR3aa: CAISRDTYSNQPQHF; d_gene: -; j_gene: TRBJ1-5; abundance: medium-sized; v_gene: TRBV6-5